Included here is one T cell receptor (beta chain) sequence, with context. Each subset's genomic DNA was shared equally among a number of immunoSEQ plates. In the source study's methods: ImmunoSEQ sequences covered only the junction and lacked quality scores; filtering therefore differed. Generated by immunoSEQ multiplex PCR, the TCRdb table keeps only in-frame clones and is missing some. V, J and clone size are those of that table, while D and trimming were read from the DNA. The sample lists hundreds of thousands of clones; roughly three quarters were seen once. The data originate from a study of shared clonotypes between healthy human individuals. Germline V gives CDR1 SGHVS, CDR2 FQNEAQ. The V end lost 1 base, the J end lost 6 bases, and 10 bases lay between the germline ends. The CDR3 has 13 residues.

This TCR was sampled from a middle-aged woman in good health. Some clones in this sample may be carry-over from other donors' samples. The sequenced material came from PBMCs. This sequence joins TRBV7-8 and TRBJ2-7; no clear D gene. The chain's CDR3 is CASSLESGREQYF. In DNA, the CDR3 is TGTGCCAGCAGCTTAGAGTCCGGGCGCGAGCAGTACTTC.